Listed here are 12 T cell receptor beta chains from one sample, sequenced in a study of cytomegalovirus exposure and HLA in healthy donors. The PCR contained 60 Vbeta and 13 Jbeta primers. Assay: immunoSEQ multiplex PCR; the TCRdb copy retains only in-frame clones and omits some. The data contain under 250,000 clones, 82% of them seen just once; the ten biggest clones take up 6%. Source material: PBMCs. Receptors originate from a man in his forties in good health and CMV-seropositive.

This sequence joins TRBV5-4 and TRBJ2-1, with TRBD2 matching over 9 bases. Germline-derived CDR1 and CDR2 are SGHNT and YYREEE (reference sequence). V lost 2 bases, J lost 4 bases, and 10 bases stayed unmatched. CDR3 length: 17 amino acids. The CDR3 DNA follows: TGTGCCAGCAGCTTCACAACCTCTAGCGGGGCATACAATGAGCAGTTCTTC. This gives the protein CASSFTTSSGAYNEQFF.

This CDR3 is CASSLVNSPQETQYF. As DNA, the CDR3 is TGCGCCAGCAGCTTGGTCAACAGTCCCCAAGAGACCCAGTACTTC. This sequence joins TRBV5-1 and TRBJ2-5, with no clear D. Between the trimmed V and J ends, which lost 0 bases and 1 base, there was a span of 10 bases. CDR3 length: 15 residues. In germline, CDR1 is SGHRS, CDR2 YFSETQ. The variable domain in full, completed from reference TRBV5-1 and TRBJ2-5, reads KAGVTQTPRYLIKTRGQQVTLSCSPISGHRSVSWYQQTPGQGLQFLFEYFSETQRNKGNFPGRFSGRQFSNSRSEMNVSTLELGDSALYLCASSLVNSPQETQYFGPGTRLLVL.

This clone was counted a few times. The chain couples TRBV6-6 to TRBJ2-7; D is possibly TRBD1 (7 bases). CDR1 is MNHNY, CDR2 SVGAGI, per germline (reference sequence). V gave up 5 bases and J gave up 4 bases, with 15 bases separating them. The CDR3 consists of 14 residues. CDR3 amino acids: CASSTGGQTYEQYV. The CDR3 DNA reads TGTGCCAGCAGTACCGGGGGACAGACGTACGAGCAGTACGTC.

This sequence joins TRBV10-1 and TRBJ2-3, with D possibly TRBD2 on 6 matching bases. Germline V lookup: CDR1 WNHNN, CDR2 SYGVQD (reference sequence). The CDR3 extends over 17 amino acids. V was trimmed by 2 bases and J by 3 bases, leaving 18 bases between them. Here the CDR3 DNA reads TGCGCCAGCAGTGAGACTTTCGGTTCGGGAGTAACAGATACGCAGTATTTT. As protein: CASSETFGSGVTDTQYF.

This chain connects TRBV5-1 to TRBJ2-7, with 7 bases identical to TRBD2. Germline V gene lookup returns CDR1 SGHRS and CDR2 YFSETQ. Trimming at V came to 3 bases and at J to 2 bases, leaving 8 bases not matched to a gene. The CDR3 spans 15 residues. CDR3 protein: CASSWAAGRTYEQYF. The CDR3 nucleotides read TGCGCCAGCAGCTGGGCTGCCGGGAGGACCTACGAGCAGTACTTC.

This sequence joins TRBV4-2 and TRBJ1-5; D unclear. This CDR3 comprises 15 residues. Trimming pared 2 bases from V and 5 bases from J, leaving 13 bases between. CDR1 and CDR2 (germline): LGHNA, YNFKEQ. In nucleotides, the CDR3 is TGTGCCAGCAGCCAACCGGGGAGGACTGATCAGCCCCAGCATTTT. As protein: CASSQPGRTDQPQHF.

This clone was counted only a few times. V usage is TRBV6-1 and J usage is TRBJ2-7; tentatively, D is TRBD2 (6 bases). With 3 bases removed from V and 0 bases from J, the gap between germline ends came to 12 bases. Germline V gene lookup returns CDR1 MNHNS and CDR2 SASEGT. The CDR3 sequence is 15 residues long. The CDR3 spells CASSDAGGTSYEQYF. The CDR3 nucleotides are TGTGCCAGCAGTGACGCGGGCGGGACCTCCTACGAGCAGTACTTC.

The chain employs TRBV19 and TRBJ1-5; D not resolved. V was shortened by 7 bases and J by 9 bases, with 10 bases between the two germline ends. The CDR3 runs to 11 residues. Germline V gene data show CDR1 as LNHDA and CDR2 as SQIVND (reference sequence). CDR3 sequence (DNA): TGTGCCAGTATGACTCGGGGGCCCCAGCATTTT. Its translation is CASMTRGPQHF.

The CDR3 DNA reads TGTGCCTGTTTCAAACGGACAGGGGCGCCCGGCTATGGCTACACCTTC. Residues: CACFKRTGAPGYGYTF. The rearrangement uses TRBV30 and TRBJ1-2; 9 nucleotides align to TRBD1. The CDR3 contains 16 residues. V shed 6 bases, J shed 4 bases, and the junction held 15 bases outside the gene matches. Germline-derived CDR1 and CDR2 are GTSNPN and SVGIG (reference sequence).

The chain recombines TRBV7-2 with TRBJ1-4, with TRBD1 identical over 7 bases. CDR1 SGHTA and CDR2 FQGNSA come from the germline V gene. J gave up 1 base and V 9 bases, and 17 bases lay outside the gene matches. This CDR3 spans 18 amino acids. This chain's CDR3 is CASSPGPRGRLTNEKLFF. CDR3 coding DNA: TGTGCCAGTTCCCCCGGCCCAAGGGGGCGGCTAACTAATGAAAAACTGTTTTTT.

This chain joins TRBV13 and TRBJ2-3; TRBD1 aligns across 7 bases. J gave up 0 bases and V 4 bases, and 7 bases lay outside the gene matches. The CDR3 sequence is 16 residues long. Germline V CDR1 and CDR2: PRHDT, FYEKMQ (reference sequence). The DNA of the CDR3 is TGTGCCAGCAGCTCCGCAAGACAGGGAAGCACAGATACGCAGTATTTT. This codes for CASSSARQGSTDTQYF.

As regards this clone: At one end the junction does not follow the germline gene, possibly because of a read error. The V and J genes are TRBV29-1 and TRBJ1-3, with D uncertain. The V gene's germline CDR1 is SQVTM and CDR2 ANQGSEA. There are 14 residues in the CDR3. CDR3 DNA sequence: TGCAGCGTTGAAGAACCGACCCTAGGAAGCACCATATATTTT. Translating gives CSVEEPTLGSTIYF.